What follows are 31 T cell receptor beta chains derived from one specimen sequenced in a study of T cell responses to AZD1222 COVID-19 vaccine. The data were produced by immunoSEQ multiplex PCR, yet TCRdb's version contains in-frame clones alone and is incomplete. The repertoire has some 110,000 clones, 85% to 90% of them found once; the top ten carry around 3.3%. The source material was peripheral blood, sampled on day 0 of AZD1222 vaccination. These receptor sequences come from an adult in good health.

This chain joins TRBV27 and TRBJ2-5, with D possibly matching TRBD2 (7 bases). The CDR3 runs to 16 residues. Looked up from germline, CDR1 is MNHEY and CDR2 is SMNVEV (reference sequence). V lost 2 bases, J lost 5 bases, and 18 bases lay in between. CDR3 region: CASSLGGGGPGETQYF. The CDR3 DNA reads as TGTGCCAGCAGTTTAGGAGGCGGGGGCCCCGGGGAGACCCAGTACTTC.

CDR3: CASSSSGGWTDTQYF. CDR3 in DNA: TGTGCCAGCAGCTCTTCGGGAGGGTGGACAGATACGCAGTATTTT. J is TRBJ2-3 and V is TRBV7-2; 8 bases fit TRBD2. The V gene end was trimmed by 4 bases and the J gene end by 3 bases; junction bases not matched to a gene: 6. Germline CDR1 reads SGHTA; CDR2 reads FQGNSA. This CDR3 is built from 15 residues.

The chain links TRBV10-3 to TRBJ2-7; a possible D gene is TRBD2 (5 bases). CDR1 is ENHRY and CDR2 is SYGVKD in the germline V gene. The CDR3 is 16 residues long. V was trimmed by 6 bases and J by 0 bases, leaving 18 bases between them. The CDR3 sequence: CAIRPGVARSSYEQYF. CDR3 bases: TGTGCCATCAGGCCCGGGGTGGCCAGGAGCTCCTACGAGCAGTACTTC.

This clone was recorded once. The rearrangement uses TRBV4-1 and TRBJ1-2, with 7 nucleotides matching TRBD1. Germline trimming cut 3 bases from V and 8 bases from J; bases unmatched to any gene: 18. Germline V lookup: CDR1 MGHRA, CDR2 YSYEKL. CDR3 length: 17 residues. The CDR3: CASSHPYLGGTARGYTF. Here the CDR3 DNA reads TGCGCCAGCAGCCATCCGTATTTGGGGGGGACAGCAAGAGGCTACACCTTC.

The gene calls are TRBV15 and TRBJ2-7; weak D call: TRBD2 (7 bases). This CDR3 is built from 17 residues. The V end lost 1 base, the J end lost 1 base, and 17 bases lay between the germline ends. Germline CDR1 is LNHNV and CDR2 is YYDKDF (reference sequence). CDR3 sequence: CATSRAAGADYSYEQYF. The CDR3 coding sequence is TGTGCCACCAGCAGAGCTGCGGGGGCCGACTATTCCTACGAGCAGTACTTC.

This clone has a single count. V is TRBV5-1 and J is TRBJ1-5; maybe TRBD1 (5 bases). The germline V and J ends were trimmed by 0 bases and 4 bases, with 8 bases remaining between them. Germline CDR1 SGHRS, CDR2 YFSETQ. The CDR3 is made up of 14 amino acids. CDR3 nucleotide sequence: TGCGCCAGCAGCTTGGCGGGGGGGAATCAGCCCCAGCATTTT. This codes for CASSLAGGNQPQHF.

This chain joins TRBV6-9 and TRBJ1-4, with D possibly TRBD1 on 6 matching bases. The CDR3 consists of 14 residues. V lost 8 bases and J lost 4, with 14 bases in between. CDR1 is MNHGY, CDR2 SVAAGI, per germline. CDR3 sequence reads: CASPPVRGNEKLFF. CDR3 DNA: TGTGCCAGCCCCCCCGTCAGGGGTAATGAAAAACTGTTTTTT.

V gene TRBV27 combines with J gene TRBJ1-2; possible D gene TRBD1, 5 bases. This CDR3 spans 15 amino acids. CDR1 MNHEY and CDR2 SMNVEV come from the germline V gene (reference sequence). Deletions cut 8 bases from V and 5 bases from J, with 21 bases between. CDR3 sequence reads: CASARDLRDPYGYTF. DNA of the CDR3: TGTGCCAGCGCCAGGGACCTACGGGACCCTTATGGCTACACCTTC.

The CDR3 sequence: CASSSGGQGGLYEQYF. The CDR3 region has the DNA TGTGCCAGCAGTTCCGGGGGACAGGGGGGGTTGTACGAGCAGTACTTC. The chain couples TRBV28 to TRBJ2-7; 11 nucleotides match TRBD1. This CDR3 contains 16 residues. The J segment lost 4 bases and the V segment lost 4 bases, leaving 9 bases of the junction unmatched. Germline V gene lookup returns CDR1 MDHEN and CDR2 SYDVKM.

CDR3 protein: CASSLGFGRGGYNEQFF. For the CDR3, the DNA is TGTGCCAGCAGTCTTGGCTTCGGGAGGGGGGGTTACAATGAGCAGTTCTTC. This rearrangement joins TRBV28 to TRBJ2-1; 8 nucleotides line up with TRBD2. Trimming removed 5 bases from V and 4 bases from J; junction bases left unmatched: 13. CDR1 is MDHEN, CDR2 SYDVKM, per germline. The CDR3 loop spans 17 amino acids.

The genes are TRBV6-5 and TRBJ2-4; 8 nucleotides agree with TRBD2. The CDR3 runs to 15 residues. The germline V gene has CDR1 MNHEY and CDR2 SVGAGI. The V segment lost 6 bases and the J segment 8 bases; nucleotides outside the gene matches: 12. The CDR3 protein is CASSRAGAPGDIQYF. CDR3 nucleotides: TGTGCCAGCAGCAGAGCGGGGGCCCCCGGGGACATTCAGTACTTC.

The J gene is TRBJ1-3, the V gene TRBV6-1, with 8 bases aligning to TRBD1. The trim removed 1 base at V and 4 bases at J, leaving 6 bases unmatched. From germline, CDR1 is MNHNS and CDR2 SASEGT. The CDR3 runs 16 residues. This chain's CDR3 is CASSEVVRGLGNTIYF. In DNA, the CDR3 is TGTGCCAGCAGTGAAGTCGTCAGGGGGCTCGGAAACACCATATATTTT.

As concerns this clone: Other DNA sequences in the same sample also yield this CDR3. This CDR3 reads CASTRASNQPQHF. The CDR3 nucleotides are TGTGCCAGCACCAGGGCCAGCAATCAGCCCCAGCATTTT. V usage is TRBV2 and J usage is TRBJ1-5, with a possible D match to TRBD1 (5 bases). Germline V CDR1 and CDR2: SNHLY, FYNNEI. The V end lost 7 bases, the J end lost 1 base, and 8 bases lay between the germline ends. The CDR3 has 13 amino acids.

The chain carries TRBV6-5 and TRBJ1-2, with D possibly TRBD1 on 5 matching bases. Germline loops: CDR1 MNHEY, CDR2 SVGAGI. This CDR3 is 13 amino acids long. V lost 5 bases, J lost 4 bases, and 11 bases lay in between. The DNA of the CDR3 is TGTGCCAGCAGTACCCACCAGGGCTATGGCTACACCTTC. This translates into CASSTHQGYGYTF.

The gene calls are TRBV9 and TRBJ1-6, with D tentatively TRBD1 (5 bases). This CDR3 has 14 amino acids. Germline V gene lookup returns CDR1 SGDLS and CDR2 YYNGEE. Trimming took 2 bases from V and 9 from J, leaving 12 bases between them. The chain's CDR3 is CASSVEGLTSPLHF. The CDR3 bases are TGTGCCAGCAGCGTTGAGGGGTTAACTTCACCCCTCCACTTT.

V is TRBV3-1 (or the pseudogene TRBV3-2) and J is TRBJ1-2; no firm D call. This CDR3 comprises 14 residues. V lost 1 base and J lost 4, with 10 bases in between. The germline V gene has CDR1 LGHDT and CDR2 YNNKEL (reference sequence). CDR3 DNA: TGTGCCAGCAGCCAAGTGGGTGCGGGCTATGGCTACACCTTC. Translation: CASSQVGAGYGYTF.

This chain uses TRBV10-2 with TRBJ2-5; no reliable D call. Germline assignment: CDR1 WSHSY and CDR2 SAAADI. Trimming shortened V by 5 bases and J by 0 bases, and 13 bases separated the two germline ends. The CDR3 has 15 residues. This CDR3 is CASSRWASYQETQYF. In DNA form, the CDR3 reads TGCGCCAGCAGTAGGTGGGCGTCGTACCAAGAGACCCAGTACTTC.

J is TRBJ1-2 and V is TRBV7-9, with TRBD1 matching 7 bases. V was pared by 1 base and J by 5 bases, with 7 bases of the junction left unmatched. Germline V gene sequence: CDR1 SEHNR, CDR2 FQNEAQ (reference sequence). This CDR3 spans 15 amino acids. CDR3 sequence: CASSLGAGGRYGYTF. The DNA of the CDR3 is TGTGCCAGCAGCTTAGGCGCAGGGGGAAGGTATGGCTACACCTTC.

This clone came up a few times. V usage is TRBV9 and J usage is TRBJ1-2, with TRBD1 identical over 7 bases. The CDR3 is 16 residues long. V was pared by 2 bases and J by 0 bases, with 7 bases of the junction left unmatched. Per the germline V gene, CDR1 is SGDLS and CDR2 is YYNGEE. The CDR3 region has the DNA TGTGCCAGCAGCGTGTCGCAGGGGGAAGCTAACTATGGCTACACCTTC. It is translated as CASSVSQGEANYGYTF.

This clone appeared once. The V and J genes are TRBV7-7 and TRBJ2-5, with D hard to call. V gave up 1 base and J gave up 5 bases, with 8 bases separating them. Per the germline V gene, CDR1 is SSHAT and CDR2 is FNYEAQ (reference sequence). The CDR3 extends over 13 amino acids. CDR3 in DNA: TGTGCCAGCAGCTTAGGCGGCCGGGAGACCCAGTACTTC. This translates into CASSLGGRETQYF.

The chain employs TRBV3-1 (or the pseudogene TRBV3-2) and TRBJ1-1; D is possibly TRBD1 (5 bases). Germline loops: CDR1 LGHDT, CDR2 YNNKEL (reference sequence). V was clipped by 4 bases and J by 0 bases, with 15 bases between them. The CDR3 loop spans 16 amino acids. CDR3 residues: CASSRDLDTMNTEAFF. The CDR3 DNA reads as TGTGCCAGCAGCCGGGACTTAGATACCATGAACACTGAAGCTTTCTTT.

This rearrangement joins TRBV28 to TRBJ2-1; possibly TRBD1 or TRBD2 for D (5 bases each). The CDR3 runs to 15 residues. The germline V gene has CDR1 MDHEN and CDR2 SYDVKM. V dropped 4 bases and J dropped 10 bases, with 20 bases sitting between them. The CDR3: CASSSPRGPWGEQFF. As DNA, the CDR3 is TGTGCCAGCAGTTCTCCGAGAGGACCGTGGGGGGAGCAGTTCTTC.

The chain is built from TRBV27 and TRBJ1-1; the D is unclear. This CDR3 contains 11 residues. Germline CDR1 is MNHEY and CDR2 is SMNVEV (reference sequence). The V end lost 7 bases, the J end lost 4 bases, and 7 bases lay between the germline ends. The CDR3 loop reads CASIMGTEAFF. CDR3 in DNA: TGTGCCAGCATTATGGGCACTGAAGCTTTCTTT.

The gene calls are TRBV30 and TRBJ2-7; 8 bases match TRBD1. The CDR3 is made up of 12 amino acids. Germline CDR1 GTSNPN, CDR2 SVGIG (reference sequence). With V trimmed by 6 bases and J by 6 bases, 7 bases remained unmatched. The CDR3 here is CACQATGGEQYF. The CDR3 DNA sequence: TGTGCCTGCCAAGCTACAGGGGGCGAGCAGTACTTC.

This chain uses TRBV6-2 or TRBV6-3 with TRBJ1-5; a weak D match, TRBD1 (6 bases). Trimming left V 6 bases short and J 3 bases short, with 18 bases between. CDR1 and CDR2 (germline): MNHEY, SVGEGT. The CDR3 is 16 amino acids. CDR3 DNA: TGTGCCAGCAGCCGACCTCCGGGGGCGCCCAATCAGCCCCAGCATTTT. Encoded protein: CASSRPPGAPNQPQHF.

The rearrangement links TRBV7-9 to TRBJ2-7, with D perhaps matching TRBD1 or TRBD2 (5 bases each). The CDR3 is 13 residues long. CDR1 is SEHNR, CDR2 FQNEAQ, per germline (reference sequence). V dropped 5 bases and J dropped 5 bases, with 13 bases sitting between them. CDR3 region: CASSMGTRDEQYF. Here the CDR3 DNA reads TGTGCCAGCAGCATGGGGACCCGGGACGAGCAGTACTTC.

The gene calls are TRBV27 and TRBJ1-5; D call uncertain. Trimming removed 4 bases from V and 6 bases from J, with 13 bases in between. The CDR3 has 14 residues. The germline V gene encodes CDR1 MNHEY and CDR2 SMNVEV (reference sequence). The DNA of the CDR3 is TGTGCCAGCAGTTGGGCTCGGGGTAGTCAGCCCCAGCATTTT. This encodes CASSWARGSQPQHF.

This chain connects TRBV11-3 to TRBJ2-6; D gene ambiguous. Germline values: CDR1 SGHNT, CDR2 YENEEA. The V and J ends lost 1 base and 0 bases respectively, with 4 bases between them. The CDR3 is made up of 15 amino acids. The CDR3 bases are TGTGCCAGCAGCTTAGGGGGCTCTGGGGCCAACGTCCTGACTTTC. Translating gives CASSLGGSGANVLTF.

V gene TRBV5-4 combines with J gene TRBJ2-1, with TRBD2 identical over 13 bases. Germline CDR1 is SGHNT and CDR2 is YYREEE (reference sequence). Trimming at V came to 4 bases and at J to 6 bases, leaving 7 bases not matched to a gene. The CDR3 has 16 residues. The CDR3 DNA sequence: TGTGCCAGCAGCCACATAGGACTAGCGGGAGCCAATGAGCAGTTCTTC. Translating gives CASSHIGLAGANEQFF.

The rearrangement links TRBV5-1 to TRBJ2-5; possibly TRBD1 for D (5 bases). V was shortened by 4 bases and J by 5 bases, with 18 bases between the two germline ends. In germline, CDR1 is SGHRS, CDR2 YFSETQ. The CDR3 length is 15 residues. CDR3 amino acids: CASSQGNRGGETQYF. DNA of the CDR3: TGCGCCAGCAGCCAAGGGAATAGGGGTGGGGAGACCCAGTACTTC.

The chain couples TRBV19 to TRBJ2-7; TRBD2 matches 7 bases. V lost 3 bases to trimming and J lost 7 bases; unmatched junction nucleotides: 6. Germline V gene sequence: CDR1 LNHDA, CDR2 SQIVND (reference sequence). This CDR3 spans 13 amino acids. The CDR3 nucleotides read TGTGCCAGTAGTATCGGCGGGAGTCGAGAGCAGTACTTC. It yields the protein CASSIGGSREQYF.